The next 15 T cell receptor beta chains were all read from a single sample in a study of blood T cells in healthy people across ages. A second PCR of roughly 7 to 11 cycles used a sample-barcoded 5' primer and a J-beta primer mix. TCRdb passed the 5' RACE reads through MiXCR, listing each CDR3 protein once. The sample records approximately 680,000 distinct CDR3 sequences, 32% being singletons. The sequencing sample was made of blood. The origin of the receptors is a woman aged 80 or over in good health.

As for this clonotype: A much larger clone is a single base away; this may be a read error. The chain employs TRBV7-8 and TRBJ2-5; tentatively, D is TRBD1 (6 bases). This CDR3 comprises 14 residues. V lost 1 base and J 11 bases, leaving 17 bases between the germline ends. In germline, CDR1 is SGHVS, CDR2 FQNEAQ. The CDR3 DNA is TGTGCCAGCAGCTTAGTGCAGGGGAGAAATGAGCAGTACTTC. Translation gives CASSLVQGRNEQYF.

This clonotype occurred many times. The J gene is TRBJ2-3, the V gene TRBV5-1; D ambiguous. Germline V gene sequence: CDR1 SGHRS, CDR2 YFSETQ. CDR3 size: 15 residues. The ends were cut back, 0 bases at V and 0 bases at J, with 8 bases in the middle. CDR3: CASSLDSTSTDTQYF. CDR3 coding DNA: TGCGCCAGCAGCTTGGACTCAACTAGCACAGATACGCAGTATTTT.

As to this clonotype: One end of the junction is discordant with germline, which a read error may explain. This sequence joins TRBV12-3 or TRBV12-4 and TRBJ2-3; tentatively, D is TRBD1 or TRBD2 (6 bases each). The CDR3 contains 15 residues. In DNA form, the CDR3 reads TGTGCCGGCAGTTTAGAGGGGGGCTATACAGATACGCAGTATTTT. The encoded protein is CAGSLEGGYTDTQYF.

This clonotype appeared many times. The rearrangement joins TRBV6-2 or TRBV6-3 to TRBJ2-1, with TRBD1 matching over 11 bases. The length of the CDR3 is 18 residues. J gave up 4 bases and V 7 bases, and 15 bases lay outside the gene matches. Germline CDR1 is MNHEY and CDR2 is SVGEGT. The CDR3 DNA is TGTGCCAGCAAATCCGGGACAGGGGGTGCCACCATTTACAATGAGCAGTTCTTC. Translated, it gives CASKSGTGGATIYNEQFF.

In this sample, this clonotype turned up a few times. The rearrangement links TRBV14 to TRBJ2-3; possibly TRBD1 or TRBD2 for D (5 bases each). The CDR3 runs 22 residues. V lost 0 bases and J lost 2, with 30 bases in between. The germline CDR1 and CDR2 sequences are SGHDN and FVKESK. The CDR3, as DNA: TGTGCCAGCAGCCAAGATGGGAGAAGGGACGCGTGGGTTGCAGGGTTCACAGATACGCAGTATTTT. It translates to CASSQDGRRDAWVAGFTDTQYF.

Worth noting for this clonotype: With a much larger clone just one base away, this may be a read error. V usage is TRBV18 and J usage is TRBJ2-3, with D tentatively TRBD1 or TRBD2 (7 bases each). The length of the CDR3 is 17 residues. Germline CDR1 reads KGHSH; CDR2 reads LQKENI. The CDR3 protein is CASSPVRGGTDTDMQYF. The CDR3 DNA reads TGTGCCAGCTCACCCGTCAGGGGGGGGACAGATACAGATATGCAGTATTTT.

This clonotype has just a few counts. This sequence joins TRBV2 and TRBJ1-2; no definite D call. Trimming took off 4 bases at V and 0 bases at J, with 9 bases between the two ends. This CDR3 has 14 amino acids. The germline CDR1 and CDR2 sequences are SNHLY and FYNNEI. The CDR3 DNA follows: TGTGCCAGCAGTGCCGTGAGGACTAACTATGGCTACACCTTC. Protein: CASSAVRTNYGYTF.

For this clonotype: Because the CDR3 is missing its conserved closing phenylalanine or tryptophan, this is likely a read error. This chain links TRBV3-1 with TRBJ1-1, with D possibly being TRBD1 (6 bases). Germline loops: CDR1 LGHDT, CDR2 YNNKEL (reference sequence). V was pared by 6 bases and J by 5 bases, with 22 bases between. The length of the CDR3 is 16 residues. The DNA for the CDR3 is TGTGCCAGCAGTCTGTCCGGGACGCAGGGGAAGACTGAAGCTTTCCTT. Translated: CASSLSGTQGKTEAFL.

The chain combines TRBV10-3 with TRBJ2-7; 8 bases align to TRBD1. Trimming cost V 10 bases and J 3 bases; bases outside gene matches: 5. CDR3 length: 12 amino acids. Germline CDR1 reads ENHRY; CDR2 reads SYGVKD. The CDR3 region is CATGDRHYEQYF. DNA for the CDR3: TGTGCCACTGGGGACAGGCACTACGAGCAGTACTTC.

A remark on this clonotype: This may arise from a read error, as a much more abundant clone is one base away. J is TRBJ2-3 and V is TRBV6-6; the D gene could be TRBD1 or TRBD2 (6 bases each). The CDR3 consists of 14 residues. CDR1 is MNHNY, CDR2 SVGAGI, per germline (reference sequence). The CDR3 reads CVSDWGAPTDTQYF. The CDR3 DNA follows: TGTGTCAGCGATTGGGGGGCGCCTACAGATACGCAGTATTTT.

The genes are TRBV5-8 and TRBJ1-1; TRBD1 agrees at 9 bases. Germline V gene data show CDR1 as SGHTS and CDR2 as YDEGEE. The CDR3 loop spans 15 amino acids. V shed 4 bases, J shed 5 bases, and the junction held 9 bases outside the gene matches. CDR3 region: CASSGYRGPGTEAFF. The CDR3 bases are TGTGCCAGCAGCGGATACAGGGGGCCGGGGACTGAAGCTTTCTTT.

With regard to this clonotype: At one end, the junction sequence differs from germline, possibly due to a read error. The rearrangement links TRBV5-1 to TRBJ2-5; D could derive from TRBD1 or TRBD2 (5 bases each). CDR1 SGHRS and CDR2 YFSETQ come from the germline V gene. The CDR3 is 16 residues long. CDR3 region: CVSGNRVNVRGNEQYF. DNA of the CDR3: TGCGTCAGCGGAAATCGGGTAAACGTCCGGGGCAATGAGCAGTACTTC.

This clonotype was detected ten times or more. V and J are TRBV5-1 and TRBJ1-2; 7 nucleotides agree with TRBD1. V was clipped by 3 bases and J by 2 bases; unmatched bases: 4. CDR1 is SGHRS and CDR2 is YFSETQ in the germline V gene. The CDR3 is 14 amino acids. This CDR3 is CASSWEDRNYGYTF. The CDR3 DNA sequence: TGCGCCAGCAGCTGGGAGGACAGGAACTATGGCTACACCTTC.

As for this clonotype: Mismatch with germline at one junction end may stem from a read error. J is TRBJ2-5 and V is TRBV4-3; possibly TRBD1 or TRBD2 for D (5 bases each). Germline V gives CDR1 LGHNA, CDR2 YSLEER. This CDR3 spans 16 amino acids. The CDR3 sequence is CASSQEGGGGGETRYF. The CDR3 bases are TGCGCCAGCAGCCAAGAAGGTGGTGGTGGGGGAGAGACCCGGTACTTC.

This clonotype was seen ten or more times. The chain has TRBV7-2 and TRBJ2-5; 7 bases are shared with TRBD1. CDR1 and CDR2 (germline): SGHTA, FQGNSA. The CDR3 is made up of 15 amino acids. Losses at the gene ends were 1 base for V and 5 bases for J; bases not matched to a gene: 7. The CDR3 DNA follows: TGTGCCAGCAGCTTAGGGGGGTCAGGGGGTGAGACCCAGTACTTC. It encodes CASSLGGSGGETQYF.